This T cell receptor beta chain was recovered during a study of shared clonotypes between healthy human individuals. Assay used: immunoSEQ multiplex PCR; TCRdb lists only in-frame clones, some missing. The data contain roughly 2,500,000 clones, roughly 93% of them singletons. The donors, all of them Caucasian adults, lived in Nashville, Tennessee. This clone was seen once. This TCR derives from a man in his late teens or twenties in good health. Some clones in this sample may be carry-over from other donors' samples. Material: naive CD4+ T cells from PBMCs. As for subset: CD45RA+ positively selected.

In DNA form, the CDR3 reads TGCGCCAGCAGCCCCCCAGGGTCCTTTAGGGGCTACACCTTC. Protein product: CASSPPGSFRGYTF. This chain joins TRBV5-1 and TRBJ1-2, with a weak D call TRBD1 (5 bases). Trimming pared 4 bases from V and 8 bases from J, leaving 18 bases between. The CDR3 runs to 14 residues. Germline V gene lookup returns CDR1 SGHRS and CDR2 YFSETQ.